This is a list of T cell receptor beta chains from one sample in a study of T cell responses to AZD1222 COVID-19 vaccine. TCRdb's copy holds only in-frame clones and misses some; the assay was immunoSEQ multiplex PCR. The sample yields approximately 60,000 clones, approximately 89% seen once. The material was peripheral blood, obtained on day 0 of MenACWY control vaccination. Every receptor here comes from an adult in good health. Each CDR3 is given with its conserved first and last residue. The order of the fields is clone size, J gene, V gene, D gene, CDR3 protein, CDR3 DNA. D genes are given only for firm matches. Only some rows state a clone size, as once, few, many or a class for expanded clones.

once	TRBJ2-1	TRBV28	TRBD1	CASSLLDRGEFF	TGTGCCAGCAGTTTATTGGACAGGGGGGAGTTCTTC
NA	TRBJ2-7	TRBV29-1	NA	CSARGLYEQYF	TGCAGCGCTAGGGGCCTCTACGAGCAGTACTTC
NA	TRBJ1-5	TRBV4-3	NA	CASSPGTGSNQPQHF	TGCGCCAGCAGCCCAGGGACCGGTAGCAATCAGCCCCAGCATTTT
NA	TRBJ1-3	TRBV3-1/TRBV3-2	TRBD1	CASSQRTGEFSGNTIYF	TGTGCCAGCAGCCAACGGACAGGGGAATTCTCTGGAAACACCATATATTTT
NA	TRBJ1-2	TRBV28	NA	CASKSTGHYGYTF	TGTGCCAGCAAATCGACAGGCCACTATGGCTACACCTTC
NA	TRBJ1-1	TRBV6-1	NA	CASSDPRGEAFF	TGTGCCAGCAGTGACCCTCGAGGGGAAGCTTTCTTT
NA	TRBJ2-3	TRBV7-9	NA	CASSPKWGELDTQYF	TGTGCCAGCAGCCCCAAGTGGGGGGAATTAGATACGCAGTATTTT
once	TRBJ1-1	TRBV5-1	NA	CASSLGGSPEAFF	TGCGCCAGCAGCTTGGGAGGGTCCCCTGAAGCTTTCTTT
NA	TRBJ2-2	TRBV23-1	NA	CASSPWVPGSDSTNTGELFF	TGCGCCAGCAGTCCTTGGGTGCCCGGATCGGACAGCACGAACACCGGGGAGCTGTTTTTT
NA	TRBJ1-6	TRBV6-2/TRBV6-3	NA	CASSYAGYNSPLHF	TGTGCCAGCAGTTACGCAGGATATAATTCACCCCTCCACTTT
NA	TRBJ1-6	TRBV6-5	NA	CASSPAAGNSPLHF	TGTGCCAGCAGCCCCGCGGCGGGTAATTCACCCCTCCACTTT
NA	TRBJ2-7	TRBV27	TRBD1	CASSLSGTGAYEQYF	TGTGCCAGCAGTTTATCCGGGACAGGGGCCTACGAGCAGTACTTC
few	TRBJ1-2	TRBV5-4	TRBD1	CASQHGTGSNYGYTF	TGTGCCAGCCAGCACGGGACAGGCTCTAACTATGGCTACACCTTC
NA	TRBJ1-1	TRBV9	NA	CASSVATGGNTEAFF	TGTGCCAGCAGCGTAGCTACGGGGGGGAACACTGAAGCTTTCTTT
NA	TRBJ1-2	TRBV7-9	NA	CASSSRGGNYGYTF	TGTGCCAGCAGCAGCAGGGGAGGCAACTATGGCTACACCTTC
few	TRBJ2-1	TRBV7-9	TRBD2	CASSPLAGGSYNEQFF	TGTGCCAGCAGCCCCCTCGCGGGAGGCTCCTACAATGAGCAGTTCTTC
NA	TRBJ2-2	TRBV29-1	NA	CSVASRRGSGELFF	TGCAGCGTTGCCTCTAGGAGGGGAAGCGGGGAGCTGTTTTTT
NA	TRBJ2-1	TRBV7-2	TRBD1	CASAGQGVYNEQFF	TGTGCCAGTGCGGGACAGGGGGTCTACAATGAGCAGTTCTTC
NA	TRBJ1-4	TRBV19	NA	CASSPGPGKEKLFF	TGTGCCAGTAGTCCGGGTCCTGGAAAGGAAAAACTGTTTTTT
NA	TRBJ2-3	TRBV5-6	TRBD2	CASNQLGVAGATQYF	TGTGCCAGCAACCAACTCGGGGTAGCGGGAGCGACGCAGTATTTT
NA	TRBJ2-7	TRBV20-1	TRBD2	CSASWSGGQYEQYF	TGCAGTGCTAGTTGGTCGGGAGGGCAGTACGAGCAGTACTTC
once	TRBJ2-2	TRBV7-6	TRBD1	CASSSGQGANTGELFF	TGTGCCAGCAGCTCCGGACAGGGAGCCAACACCGGGGAGCTGTTTTTT
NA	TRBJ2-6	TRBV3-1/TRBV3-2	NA	CASSQAPTGSGANVLTF	TGTGCCAGCAGCCAAGCTCCGACAGGCTCTGGGGCCAACGTCCTGACTTTC
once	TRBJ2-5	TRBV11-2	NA	CASSLTRRGETQYF	TGTGCCAGCAGCTTGACAAGGAGGGGAGAGACCCAGTACTTC
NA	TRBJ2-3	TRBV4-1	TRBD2	CASSQGGRAGGPLDTQYF	TGCGCCAGCAGCCAAGGTGGTCGGGCGGGAGGGCCCTTAGATACGCAGTATTTT
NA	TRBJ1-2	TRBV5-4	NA	CASSLAGRDIYGYTF	TGTGCCAGCAGCTTGGCGGGCAGGGATATCTATGGCTACACCTTC
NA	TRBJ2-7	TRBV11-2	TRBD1	CASSRGSADRVSYEQYF	TGTGCCAGCAGCCGAGGCTCCGCCGACAGGGTTTCCTACGAGCAGTACTTC
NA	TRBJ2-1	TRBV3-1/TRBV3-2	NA	CASSQDPLASSYNEQFF	TGTGCCAGCAGCCAAGACCCCCTGGCTAGCTCCTACAATGAGCAGTTCTTC
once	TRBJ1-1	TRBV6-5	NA	CASSYGGNTEAFF	TGTGCCAGCAGTTACGGGGGGAACACTGAAGCTTTCTTT
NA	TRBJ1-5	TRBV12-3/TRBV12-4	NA	CASSITRQPQHF	TGTGCCAGCAGTATTACACGCCAGCCCCAGCATTTT
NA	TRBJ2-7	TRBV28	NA	CASSSVPYEQYF	TGTGCCAGCAGTTCTGTTCCTTACGAGCAGTACTTC
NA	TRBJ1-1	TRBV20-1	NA	CSARLAVRAFF	TGCAGTGCTAGGTTAGCCGTCCGGGCTTTCTTT
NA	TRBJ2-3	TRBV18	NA	CASSPPGRVMGTQYF	TGTGCCAGCTCACCCCCGGGACGGGTAATGGGTACGCAGTATTTT
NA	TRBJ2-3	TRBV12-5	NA	CASGLGSSTDTQYF	TGTGCTAGTGGTTTAGGCTCTAGCACAGATACGCAGTATTTT
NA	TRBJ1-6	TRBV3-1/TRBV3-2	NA	CASSQGEHSPLHF	TGTGCCAGCAGCCAAGGAGAGCATTCACCCCTCCACTTT
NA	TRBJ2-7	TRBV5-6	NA	CASSLVGALEQYF	TGTGCCAGCAGCTTGGTAGGGGCGCTTGAGCAGTACTTC
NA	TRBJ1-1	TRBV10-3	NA	CAISEGGEAFF	TGTGCCATCAGTGAAGGAGGTGAAGCTTTCTTT
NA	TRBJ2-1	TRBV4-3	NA	CASSQDPRDIGEQFF	TGCGCCAGCAGCCAAGACCCCCGGGATATAGGTGAGCAGTTCTTC
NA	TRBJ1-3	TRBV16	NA	CASSPGRTSGNTIYF	TGTGCCAGCAGCCCCGGTAGGACCTCTGGAAACACCATATATTTT
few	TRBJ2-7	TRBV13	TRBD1	CASSLGGGATEQYF	TGTGCCAGCAGCTTAGGAGGGGGCGCAACCGAGCAGTACTTC
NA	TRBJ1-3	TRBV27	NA	CASKSGVKSGNTIYF	TGTGCCAGCAAGTCAGGGGTAAAATCTGGAAACACCATATATTTT
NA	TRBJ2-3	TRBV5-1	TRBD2	CASSSGGAGDTQYF	TGCGCCAGCAGCTCGGGGGGGGCTGGAGATACGCAGTATTTT
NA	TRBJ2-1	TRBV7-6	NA	CASSHSGPPGEQFF	TGTGCCAGCAGTCACAGCGGCCCCCCTGGGGAGCAGTTCTTC
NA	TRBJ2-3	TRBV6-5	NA	CASSTSGSYQYF	TGTGCCAGCAGTACCTCCGGGTCCTACCAGTATTTT
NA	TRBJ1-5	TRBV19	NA	CASRMGGSNQPQHF	TGTGCCAGCCGGATGGGGGGGAGCAATCAGCCCCAGCATTTT
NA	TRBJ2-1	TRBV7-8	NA	CASSPPGGNEQFF	TGTGCCAGCAGCCCGCCAGGTGGGAATGAGCAGTTCTTC